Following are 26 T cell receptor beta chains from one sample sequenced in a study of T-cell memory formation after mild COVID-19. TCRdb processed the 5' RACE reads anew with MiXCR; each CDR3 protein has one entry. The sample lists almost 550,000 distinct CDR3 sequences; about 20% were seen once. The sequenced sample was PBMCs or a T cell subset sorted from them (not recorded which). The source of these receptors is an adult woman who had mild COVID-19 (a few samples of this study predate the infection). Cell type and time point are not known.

In nucleotides, the CDR3 is TGTGCCACCAGTGACATAAAGTTAAGCGGAAGGAACACCGGGGAGCTGTTTTTT. Its translation: CATSDIKLSGRNTGELFF. This sequence joins TRBV24-1 and TRBJ2-2, with D perhaps TRBD2 (5 bases). Trimming shortened V by 4 bases and J by 1 base, and 18 bases separated the two germline ends. CDR3 length: 18 amino acids. The V gene's germline CDR1 is KGHDR and CDR2 SFDVKD.

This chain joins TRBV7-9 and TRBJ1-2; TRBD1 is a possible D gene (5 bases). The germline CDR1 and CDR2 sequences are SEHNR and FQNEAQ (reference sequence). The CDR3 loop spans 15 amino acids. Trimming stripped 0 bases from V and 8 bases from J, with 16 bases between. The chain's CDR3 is CASSLAADGGSGYTF. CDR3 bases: TGTGCCAGCAGCTTAGCGGCGGATGGGGGGTCGGGCTACACCTTC.

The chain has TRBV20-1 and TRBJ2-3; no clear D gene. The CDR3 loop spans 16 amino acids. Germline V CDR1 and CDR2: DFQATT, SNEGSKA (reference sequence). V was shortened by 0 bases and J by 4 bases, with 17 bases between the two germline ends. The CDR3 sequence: CSARDRIYLAADTQYF. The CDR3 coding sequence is TGCAGTGCTAGAGATCGCATATATCTCGCGGCAGATACGCAGTATTTT.

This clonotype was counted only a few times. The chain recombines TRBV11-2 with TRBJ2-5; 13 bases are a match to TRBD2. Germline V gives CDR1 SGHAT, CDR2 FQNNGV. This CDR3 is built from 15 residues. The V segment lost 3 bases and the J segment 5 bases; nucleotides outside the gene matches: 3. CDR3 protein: CASSFGLAGAETQYF. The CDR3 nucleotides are TGTGCCAGCAGCTTCGGACTAGCGGGGGCTGAGACCCAGTACTTC.

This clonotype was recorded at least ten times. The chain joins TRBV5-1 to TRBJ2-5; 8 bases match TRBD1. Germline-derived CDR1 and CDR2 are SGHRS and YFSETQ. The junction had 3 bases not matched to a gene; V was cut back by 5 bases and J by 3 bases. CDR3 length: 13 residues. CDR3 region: CASSPDREETQYF. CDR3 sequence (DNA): TGCGCCAGCAGTCCGGACAGGGAAGAGACCCAGTACTTC.

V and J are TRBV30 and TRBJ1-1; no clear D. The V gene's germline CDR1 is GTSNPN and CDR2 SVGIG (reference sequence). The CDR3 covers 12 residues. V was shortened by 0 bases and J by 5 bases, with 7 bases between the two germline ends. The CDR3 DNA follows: TGTGCCTGGAGTGTGATAGGGACTGAAGCTTTCTTT. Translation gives CAWSVIGTEAFF. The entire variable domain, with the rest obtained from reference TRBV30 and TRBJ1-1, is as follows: SQTIHQWPATLVQPVGSPLSLECTVEGTSNPNLYWYRQAAGRGLQLLFYSVGIGQISSEVPQNLSASRPQDRQFILSSKKLLLSDSGFYLCAWSVIGTEAFFGQGTRLTVV.

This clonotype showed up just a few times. The CDR3 DNA is TGCAGCGTTGGCAGGACGCAAGAGACCCAGTACTTC. Translation gives CSVGRTQETQYF. The rearrangement uses TRBV29-1 and TRBJ2-5; no clear D. The V end was cut by 4 bases, the J end by 2 bases, with 8 bases between. Germline CDR1 is SQVTM and CDR2 is ANQGSEA. This CDR3 comprises 12 residues.

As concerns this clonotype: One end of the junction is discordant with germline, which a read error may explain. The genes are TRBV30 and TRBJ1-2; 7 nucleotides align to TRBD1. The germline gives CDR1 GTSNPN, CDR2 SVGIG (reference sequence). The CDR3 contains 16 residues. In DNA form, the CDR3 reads TGTGCCCGGAGTGGGGCAGGGGGTTCGATTAGGGATGGCTACACCTTC. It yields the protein CARSGAGGSIRDGYTF.

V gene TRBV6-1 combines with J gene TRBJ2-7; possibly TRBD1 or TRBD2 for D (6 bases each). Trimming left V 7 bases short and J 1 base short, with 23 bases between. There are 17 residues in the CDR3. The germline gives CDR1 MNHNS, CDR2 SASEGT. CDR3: CASTSLLGGPSSYEQYF. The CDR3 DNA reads TGTGCCAGCACCTCCCTTCTGGGGGGCCCCTCTTCCTACGAGCAGTACTTC.

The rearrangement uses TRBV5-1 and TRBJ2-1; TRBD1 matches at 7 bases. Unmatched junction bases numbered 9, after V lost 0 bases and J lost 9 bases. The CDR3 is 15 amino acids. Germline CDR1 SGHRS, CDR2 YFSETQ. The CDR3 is CASSLDGQVASEQFF. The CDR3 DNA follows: TGCGCCAGCAGCTTGGATGGACAGGTGGCTAGTGAGCAGTTCTTC.

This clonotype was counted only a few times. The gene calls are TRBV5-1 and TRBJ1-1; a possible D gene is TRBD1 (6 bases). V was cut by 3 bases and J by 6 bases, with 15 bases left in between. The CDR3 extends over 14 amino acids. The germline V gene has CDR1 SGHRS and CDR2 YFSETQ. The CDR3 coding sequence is TGCGCCAGCAGCTCGGGAACAGGGATCGCTGAAGCTTTCTTT. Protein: CASSSGTGIAEAFF.

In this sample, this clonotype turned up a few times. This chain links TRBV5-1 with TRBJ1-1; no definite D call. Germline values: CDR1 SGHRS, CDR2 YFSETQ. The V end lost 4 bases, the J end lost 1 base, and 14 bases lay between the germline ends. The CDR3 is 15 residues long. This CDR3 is CASSPSSFENTEAFF. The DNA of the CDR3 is TGCGCCAGCAGCCCTTCCAGTTTTGAGAACACTGAAGCTTTCTTT.

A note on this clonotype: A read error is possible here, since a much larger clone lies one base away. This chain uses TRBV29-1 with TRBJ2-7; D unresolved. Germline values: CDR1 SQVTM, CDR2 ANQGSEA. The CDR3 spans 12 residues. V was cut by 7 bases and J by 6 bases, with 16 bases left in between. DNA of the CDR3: TGCAGCGGTGACATGGAGAATGGCGAGCAGTACTTC. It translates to CSGDMENGEQYF.

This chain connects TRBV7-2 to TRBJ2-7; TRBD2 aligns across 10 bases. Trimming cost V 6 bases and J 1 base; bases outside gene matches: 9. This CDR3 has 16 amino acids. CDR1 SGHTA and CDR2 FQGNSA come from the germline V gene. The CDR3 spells CASRPSGTSDSYEQYF. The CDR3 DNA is TGTGCCAGCAGACCCTCCGGGACTAGCGATTCCTACGAGCAGTACTTC.

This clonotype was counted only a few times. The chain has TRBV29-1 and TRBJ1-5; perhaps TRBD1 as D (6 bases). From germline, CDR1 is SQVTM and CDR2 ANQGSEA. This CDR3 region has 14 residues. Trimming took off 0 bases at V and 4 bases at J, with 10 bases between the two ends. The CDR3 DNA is TGCAGCGTTGAAGATAGGGACACGAATCAGCCCCAGCATTTT. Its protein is CSVEDRDTNQPQHF.

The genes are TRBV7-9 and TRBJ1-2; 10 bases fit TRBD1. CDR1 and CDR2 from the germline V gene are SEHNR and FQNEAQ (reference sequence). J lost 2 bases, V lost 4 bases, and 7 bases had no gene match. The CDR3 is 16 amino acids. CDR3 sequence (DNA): TGTGCCAGCAGCTATCCCGAGGGACAGGGGAACTATGGCTACACCTTC. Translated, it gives CASSYPEGQGNYGYTF.

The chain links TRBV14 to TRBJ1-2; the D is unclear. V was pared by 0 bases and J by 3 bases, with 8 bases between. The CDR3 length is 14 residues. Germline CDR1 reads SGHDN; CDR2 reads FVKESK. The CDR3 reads CASSQDRKYYGYTF. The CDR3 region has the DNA TGTGCCAGCAGCCAAGATAGAAAGTACTATGGCTACACCTTC. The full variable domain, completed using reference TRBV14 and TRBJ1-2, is EAGVTQFPSHSVIEKGQTVTLRCDPISGHDNLYWYRRVMGKEIKFLLHFVKESKQDESGMPNNRFLAERTGGTYSTLKVQPAELEDSGVYFCASSQDRKYYGYTFGSGTRLTVV.

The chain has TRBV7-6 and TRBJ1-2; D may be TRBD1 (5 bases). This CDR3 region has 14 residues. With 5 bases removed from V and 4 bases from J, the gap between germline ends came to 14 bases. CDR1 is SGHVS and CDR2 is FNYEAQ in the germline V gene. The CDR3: CASSPAGDGYGYTF. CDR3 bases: TGTGCCAGCAGCCCAGCGGGGGACGGCTATGGCTACACCTTC.

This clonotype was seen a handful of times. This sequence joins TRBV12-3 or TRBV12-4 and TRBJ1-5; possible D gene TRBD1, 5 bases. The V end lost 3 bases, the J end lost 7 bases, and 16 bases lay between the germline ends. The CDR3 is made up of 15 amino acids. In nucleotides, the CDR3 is TGTGCCAGCAGTTTTGCTCTGGAGAGGGGACAGCCCCAGCATTTT. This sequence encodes CASSFALERGQPQHF.

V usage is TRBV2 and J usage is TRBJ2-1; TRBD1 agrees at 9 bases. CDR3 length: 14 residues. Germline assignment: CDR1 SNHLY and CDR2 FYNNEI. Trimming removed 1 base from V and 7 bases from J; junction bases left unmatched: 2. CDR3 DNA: TGTGCCAGCAGTGAAGTGGACAGGGGTAATGAGCAGTTCTTC. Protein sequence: CASSEVDRGNEQFF.

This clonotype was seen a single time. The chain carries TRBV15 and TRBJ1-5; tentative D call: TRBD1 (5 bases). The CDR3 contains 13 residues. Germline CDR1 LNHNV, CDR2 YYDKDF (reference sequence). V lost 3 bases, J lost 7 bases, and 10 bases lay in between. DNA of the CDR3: TGTGCCACCAGCAGGGGGGGGATCCAGCCCCAGCATTTT. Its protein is CATSRGGIQPQHF.

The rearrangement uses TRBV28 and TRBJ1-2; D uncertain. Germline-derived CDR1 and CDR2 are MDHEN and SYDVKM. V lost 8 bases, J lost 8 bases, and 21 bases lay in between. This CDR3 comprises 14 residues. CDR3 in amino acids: CASGSGGSPRGYTF. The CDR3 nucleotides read TGTGCCAGCGGCTCGGGAGGAAGTCCCCGGGGCTACACCTTC.

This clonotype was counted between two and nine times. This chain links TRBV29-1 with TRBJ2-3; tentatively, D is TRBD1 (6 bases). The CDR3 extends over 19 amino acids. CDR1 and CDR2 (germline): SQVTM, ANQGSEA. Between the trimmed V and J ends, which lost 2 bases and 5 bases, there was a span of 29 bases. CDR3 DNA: TGCAGCGTTGAAATGTGGCCAGTGGTGGGTAGCTTAGGGGGAGATACGCAGTATTTT. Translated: CSVEMWPVVGSLGGDTQYF.

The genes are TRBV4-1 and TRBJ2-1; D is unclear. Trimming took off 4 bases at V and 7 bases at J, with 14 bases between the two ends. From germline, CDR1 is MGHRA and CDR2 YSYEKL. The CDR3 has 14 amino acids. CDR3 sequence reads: CASSPLSPQNEQFF. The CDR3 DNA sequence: TGCGCCAGCAGCCCCTTGTCGCCCCAGAATGAGCAGTTCTTC.

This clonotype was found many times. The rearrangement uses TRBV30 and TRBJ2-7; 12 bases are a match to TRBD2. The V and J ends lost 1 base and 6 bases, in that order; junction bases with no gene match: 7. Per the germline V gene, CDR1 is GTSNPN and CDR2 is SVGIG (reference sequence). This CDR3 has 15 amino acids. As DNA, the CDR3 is TGTGCCTGGAGTGACCTAGCGGGAGGGCCCCGCGAGCAGTACTTC. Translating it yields CAWSDLAGGPREQYF.

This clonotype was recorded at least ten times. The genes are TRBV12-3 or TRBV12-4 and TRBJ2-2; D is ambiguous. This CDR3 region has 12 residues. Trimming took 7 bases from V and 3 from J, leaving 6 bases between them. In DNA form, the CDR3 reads TGTGCCAGCAAGATCCACACCGGGGAGCTGTTTTTT. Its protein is CASKIHTGELFF.